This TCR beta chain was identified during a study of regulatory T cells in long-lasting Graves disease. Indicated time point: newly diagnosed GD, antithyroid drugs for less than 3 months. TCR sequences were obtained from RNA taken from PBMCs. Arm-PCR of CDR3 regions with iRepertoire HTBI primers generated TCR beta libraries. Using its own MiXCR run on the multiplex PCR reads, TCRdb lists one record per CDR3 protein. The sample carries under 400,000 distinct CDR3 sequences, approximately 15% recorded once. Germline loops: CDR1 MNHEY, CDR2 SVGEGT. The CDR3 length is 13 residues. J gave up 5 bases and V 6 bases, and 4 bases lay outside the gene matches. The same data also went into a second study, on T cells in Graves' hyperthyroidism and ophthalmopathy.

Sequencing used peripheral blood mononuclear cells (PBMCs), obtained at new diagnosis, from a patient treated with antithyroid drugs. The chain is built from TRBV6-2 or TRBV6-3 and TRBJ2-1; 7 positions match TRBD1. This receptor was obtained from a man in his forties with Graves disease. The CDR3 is CASRLDRNNEQFF. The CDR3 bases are TGTGCCAGCAGACTGGACAGGAACAATGAGCAGTTCTTC.